This TCR beta chain stems from a study of control samples from healthy donors and cancer patients. This CDR3 contains 14 residues. Germline CDR1 is SGHAT and CDR2 is FQNNGV. Trimming left V 5 bases short and J 2 bases short, with 12 bases between. This clone was seen once. Generated by immunoSEQ multiplex PCR, the TCRdb table keeps only in-frame clones and is missing some. Among some 120,000 clones listed, 88% were seen once. This chain links TRBV11-2 with TRBJ1-2, with D possibly being TRBD1 (5 bases). This clonotype originated in an older woman in good health. Sequencing was carried out using blood. The CDR3 sequence is CASSPWDGNYGYTF. As DNA, the CDR3 is TGTGCCAGCAGCCCATGGGACGGGAACTATGGCTACACCTTC.